This T cell receptor (beta chain) was identified in a study of PD-L1 blockade in urothelial cancer. Using immunoSEQ multiplex PCR, the repertoire was profiled, and TCRdb retains in-frame clones only, with some absent. The table includes 70,000 to 100,000 clones, 80% to 85% detected once. Time point defined: pretreatment peripheral blood. The CDR3 has 13 residues. Trimming took off 2 bases at V and 1 base at J, with 5 bases between the two ends. The germline V gene encodes CDR1 SGHTA and CDR2 FQGTGA. The receptor was derived from a man in his fifties or sixties with urothelial cancer. The chain is built from TRBV7-3 and TRBJ1-1, with unresolved D. The sample here was PBMCs, taken around atezolizumab (anti-PD-L1) treatment. The CDR3 is CASSLLRNTEAFF. CDR3 coding DNA: TGTGCCAGCAGCTTACTAAGGAACACTGAAGCTTTCTTT.